The clone carrying this T cell receptor (beta chain) was counted a few times. TCRdb reanalysed the reads using MiXCR and keeps one entry per CDR3 protein. The sample yields nearly 450,000 distinct CDR3 sequences, roughly a third seen once. The record originates from a study of T cell repertoires in cytomegalovirus infection. The ends were cut back, 5 bases at V and 2 bases at J, with 11 bases in the middle. This CDR3 contains 14 residues. Looked up from germline, CDR1 is MNHEY and CDR2 is SVGAGI. The chain uses TRBV6-5 and TRBJ2-3; no definite D call. The source is a human donor in good health (CMV status not recorded). Some clones in this sample may be carry-over from other donors' samples. The sample taken for sequencing was PBMCs. Here the CDR3 DNA reads TGTGCCAGCAGTGGTGGGGTTAACACAGATACGCAGTATTTT. Protein: CASSGGVNTDTQYF.